The clone carrying this T cell receptor (beta chain) occurred many times. Its antigen remains unidentified. The junction and the germline gene differ at one end; a read error may be behind it. The data originate from a study of T-cell reconstitution after alpha-beta-depleted transplantation in children. General study findings and limits: T cells produced anew were the main source of T-cell counts and diversity one year after transplant.

The CDR3 is 14 residues long. Construction of the TCRbeta library involved unique molecular identifiers. Via MiXCR, TCRdb re-called the PCR reads, giving one row per CDR3 protein. The data hold approximately 200,000 distinct CDR3 sequences, with 6.3% observed a single time. The chain combines TRBV12-3 or TRBV12-4 with TRBJ2-1; 8 nucleotides agree with TRBD2. This sample comprised PBMCs, obtained before TCRalphabeta/CD19-depleted stem cell transplant. The source of this sequence is a girl under three years old with combined immunodeficiency, due to receive a stem cell transplant. CDR3 nucleotides: TGTGCCAGCAGTTTTCGGACTAGCTACCATGAGCAGTTCTTC. Translated: CASSFRTSYHEQFF.